This TCR beta chain was captured in a study of blood T cell repertoires in COVID-19. Produced via immunoSEQ multiplex PCR; TCRdb's table is partial and in-frame only. The sample includes hundreds of thousands of clones, about nine tenths of them seen just once. J was trimmed by 0 bases and V by 4 bases; bases with no gene match: 6. The CDR3 consists of 15 residues. The sample comprised peripheral blood. This receptor was obtained from a man older than 75 with acute or convalescent COVID-19. The genes are TRBV5-3 and TRBJ2-7; 8 nucleotides align to TRBD1. TRBV5-3 counts as an open reading frame of uncertain function. The CDR3 bases are TGTGCCAGAAGCCCGACAGGGGCGAACTCCTACGAGCAGTACTTC. This gives the protein CARSPTGANSYEQYF.